This T cell receptor beta chain derives from a study of blood T cell repertoires in COVID-19. On the study more broadly: PBMCs, B-cell-depleted T cells, or T cells provided the cDNA or gDNA that made up the material.

In the original processing: For nucleated cells, counts were estimated from reference gene primer amplification. Assay: immunoSEQ multiplex PCR; the TCRdb copy retains only in-frame clones and omits some. The DNA gave D and trimming, while V, J and clone size come from that table. The sample contains about 330,000 clones, 87% of which appear only once. The Seattle patients, enrolled during active infection, were followed longitudinally. Specimen: peripheral blood. This clonotype originated in a man aged 30-40 years with COVID-19, enrolled during active disease.

The CDR3 is CALTGTNTGELFF. CDR3 coding DNA: TGTGCCCTCACCGGGACGAACACCGGGGAGCTGTTTTTT. This chain joins TRBV11-2 and TRBJ2-2; D might be TRBD2 (5 bases). Trimming took off 11 bases at V and 0 bases at J, with 10 bases between the two ends. Germline V gene lookup returns CDR1 SGHAT and CDR2 FQNNGV. CDR3 length equals 13 residues.